The source of this T cell receptor beta chain is a study of long-term antiretroviral therapy in people with HIV. For the study at large: Earliest sampling preceded the 2015 immediate-ART recommendation by about a decade.

Whole-study results and caveats: HIV repertoires had narrower CDR3 length ranges than controls. From about 2003 to 2018, blood was obtained, possibly while participants received older ART regimens.

Details on this clone: Its antigen is undetermined.

V lost 6 bases, J lost 1 base, and 15 bases lay in between. The germline gives CDR1 MNHNY, CDR2 SVGAGI (reference sequence). CDR3 size: 15 residues. Sequencing relied on immunoSEQ assay v3.0, run at survey level. Clones were read by immunoSEQ multiplex PCR, and TCRdb kept only the in-frame ones, dropping some. The sample carries roughly 33,000 clones, roughly three quarters recorded once. At least two post-ART and at least one pre-ART PBMC sample were available for each donor. The receptor was derived from a woman between 45 and 65 years old with HIV. The source material was unsorted PBMCs, sampled 3.1 years after starting antiretroviral therapy. J is TRBJ1-1 and V is TRBV6-6; D might be TRBD1 (5 bases). In DNA form, the CDR3 reads TGTGCCAGCAGCCTTTCGGGGCAGGGGAACACTGAAGCTTTCTTT. Translating it yields CASSLSGQGNTEAFF.